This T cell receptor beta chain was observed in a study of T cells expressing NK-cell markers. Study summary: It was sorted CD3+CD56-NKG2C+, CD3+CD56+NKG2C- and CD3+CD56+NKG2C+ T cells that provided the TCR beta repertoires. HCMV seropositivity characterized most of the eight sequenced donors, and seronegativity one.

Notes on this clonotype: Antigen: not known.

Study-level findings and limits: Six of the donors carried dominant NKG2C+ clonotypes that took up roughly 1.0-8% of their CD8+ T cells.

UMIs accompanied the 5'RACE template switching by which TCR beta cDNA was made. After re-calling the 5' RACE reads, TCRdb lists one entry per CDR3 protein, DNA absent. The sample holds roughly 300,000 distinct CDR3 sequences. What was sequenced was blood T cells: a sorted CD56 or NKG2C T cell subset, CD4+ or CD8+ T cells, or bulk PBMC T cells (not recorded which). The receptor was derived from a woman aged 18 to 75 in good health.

CDR3 loop: CASTETSFGNEQFF. This rearrangement joins TRBV19 to TRBJ2-1; TCRdb proposes TRBD2, but this gene call is untestable without DNA. The CDR3 is 14 residues long. From germline, CDR1 is LNHDA and CDR2 SQIVND (reference sequence).